The rows below give T cell receptor beta chains drawn from one sample of a study of lymphopenia after photon versus proton radiotherapy. The data were produced by immunoSEQ multiplex PCR, yet TCRdb's version contains in-frame clones alone and is incomplete. The sample contains about 12,000 clones, roughly 90% of which appear only once. The material sequenced was peripheral blood, taken from a patient treated with proton-based radiotherapy. The receptors shown here come from a man in his sixties with pancreatic cancer. CDR3s include the opening cysteine and the closing phenylalanine or tryptophan. A D gene is named only where the DNA matches it firmly. Some rows mark clone size as missing; the rest say once, few, many or name a class of expanded clone.

. | TRBJ1-1 | TRBV30 | . | TGTGCCTGGAAATCGGGCACTGAAGCTTTCTTT | CAWKSGTEAFF
. | TRBJ2-3 | TRBV28 | . | TGTGCCAGCAGTTTTGGGGTCGGCACAGATACGCAGTATTTT | CASSFGVGTDTQYF
once | TRBJ2-1 | TRBV5-6 | . | TGTGCCAGCAGCTTACACAATGAGCAGTTCTTC | CASSLHNEQFF
. | TRBJ2-1 | TRBV6-6 | . | TGTGCCAGCAGTTACCGCCAGGGCCGAGGAGATGAGCAGTTCTTC | CASSYRQGRGDEQFF
. | TRBJ2-3 | TRBV21-1 | . | TGTGCCAGCAGCAAGGGATGTGTTACCGGGACAGGGATTTTCGACATTAATACGCAGTATTTT | CASSKGCVTGTGIFDINTQYF
. | TRBJ1-2 | TRBV28 | . | TGTGCCAGCACCACTCCGCCAGGTAGCTACACCTTC | CASTTPPGSYTF
. | TRBJ1-2 | TRBV5-1 | . | TGCGCCAGCAGCTTGGCCGGAGCAGTATCCTATGGCTACACCTTC | CASSLAGAVSYGYTF
. | TRBJ2-6 | TRBV29-1 | . | TGCAGCGCCCGGATGCCTGGGGCCAACGTCCTGACTTTC | CSARMPGANVLTF
. | TRBJ2-1 | TRBV18 | . | TGTGCCAGCTCACCAAAGGGGAAGGGTAGCTACAATGAGCAGTTCTTC | CASSPKGKGSYNEQFF
. | TRBJ2-1 | TRBV5-1 | TRBD2 | TGCGCCAGCTGCGCGGCGGCGGGAGTATCAAATGAGCAGTTCTTC | CASCAAAGVSNEQFF
. | TRBJ2-2 | TRBV11-3 | TRBD1 | TGTGCCAGCAGCTTAGGCGACAGGGGGCGCGACGGGGAGCTGTTTTTT | CASSLGDRGRDGELFF
. | TRBJ1-1 | TRBV13 | TRBD1 | TGTGCCAGCAGCTCGTTCAACAGGGGAATCACTGAAGCTTTCTTT | CASSSFNRGITEAFF
. | TRBJ2-1 | TRBV7-2 | . | TGTGCCAGCAGCTTAGGGTGGGCCTACAATGAGCAGTTCTTC | CASSLGWAYNEQFF
once | TRBJ2-5 | TRBV28 | . | TGTGCCAGCAGTATCCGGACGGACCCCAGGGAGACCCAGTACTTC | CASSIRTDPRETQYF
. | TRBJ2-3 | TRBV9 | TRBD1 | TGTGCCAGCAGCGTCTCCGGGACAGGCACAGATACGCAGTATTTT | CASSVSGTGTDTQYF
few | TRBJ1-1 | TRBV5-1 | . | TGCGCCAGCAGCTTGGACAATCGGAACACTGAAGCTTTCTTT | CASSLDNRNTEAFF
. | TRBJ2-6 | TRBV15 | TRBD1 | TGTGCCACCAGCAGGGACTTGGGACAGGGGGTATCTGGGGCCAACGTCCTGACTTTC | CATSRDLGQGVSGANVLTF
. | TRBJ1-3 | TRBV2 | . | TGTGCCAGCAATGGGGCTTCCTCTGGAAACACCATATATTTT | CASNGASSGNTIYF
. | TRBJ1-5 | TRBV6-6 | . | TGTGCCAGCAGTGCCTGGCCTAATCAGCCCCAGCATTTT | CASSAWPNQPQHF
. | TRBJ2-3 | TRBV6-1 | . | TGTGCCAGCACTCTCTCTTGGGGGAGCACAGATACGCAGTATTTT | CASTLSWGSTDTQYF
. | TRBJ1-5 | TRBV2 | . | TGTGCCAGCAGCAGGTGGCGAAGCAATCAGCCCCAGCATTTT | CASSRWRSNQPQHF
. | TRBJ2-6 | TRBV18 | TRBD1 | TGTGCCAGCTCACCCAGGACAGGGGCCCTCTCTGGGGCCAACGTCCTGACTTTC | CASSPRTGALSGANVLTF
. | TRBJ2-1 | TRBV7-3 | . | TGTGCCAGCAGCCCTGGCCAGAGCTTCAATGAGCAGTTCTTC | CASSPGQSFNEQFF
. | TRBJ2-3 | TRBV4-3 | TRBD2 | TGCGCCAGCAGCATGGCTAGCGGGAGTAGATCAGATACGCAGTATTTT | CASSMASGSRSDTQYF
. | TRBJ2-5 | TRBV11-3 | TRBD2 | TGTGCCAGCAGCTTAGGTCGGCTAGCGGGATTAAATCAAGAGACCCAGTACTTC | CASSLGRLAGLNQETQYF
. | TRBJ2-3 | TRBV19 | . | TGTGCCAGTAGTATGGGGGACCTCCGGGCAGATACGCAGTATTTT | CASSMGDLRADTQYF
. | TRBJ1-1 | TRBV28 | . | TGTGCCAGCAGTGCATTCAGGGTTTTGAACACTGAAGCTTTCTTT | CASSAFRVLNTEAFF
. | TRBJ1-1 | TRBV19 | . | TGTGCCAGTAGTATTCCTCGACAGGCTATGAACACTGAAGCTTTCTTT | CASSIPRQAMNTEAFF
. | TRBJ2-3 | TRBV7-2 | TRBD2 | TGTGCCAGCAGTCTTACTAGCGGTAGCACAGATACGCAGTATTTT | CASSLTSGSTDTQYF
. | TRBJ2-6 | TRBV12-5 | . | TGTGCTAGTGGTTTTGGATGTTTGCAGGACAAAGTCGGGTTC | CASGFGCLQDKVGF
. | TRBJ2-7 | TRBV28 | . | TGTGCCAGCATGGCTGGCTACGAGCAGTACTTC | CASMAGYEQYF
once | TRBJ1-3 | TRBV6-6 | . | TGTGCCAGCAGGGGATTCTCTGGAAACACCATATATTTT | CASRGFSGNTIYF
. | TRBJ1-2 | TRBV5-1 | TRBD1 | TGCGCCAGCAGCTTGGTTCAGGGGGGCTATGGCTACACCTTC | CASSLVQGGYGYTF
. | TRBJ2-2 | TRBV18 | TRBD1 | TGTGCCAGCTCACCTTCCAGGACAGGGAGCACCGGGGAGCTGTTTTTT | CASSPSRTGSTGELFF
few | TRBJ1-3 | TRBV9 | . | TGTGCCAGCAGCGTAGAGTTATGGGCTGACTCTGGAAACACCATATATTTT | CASSVELWADSGNTIYF
once | TRBJ2-2 | TRBV11-2 | TRBD2 | TGTGCCAGCAGCTCTAGCGGTGGAATCGGGGAGCTGTTTTTT | CASSSSGGIGELFF
. | TRBJ2-7 | TRBV5-1 | . | TGCGCCAGCAGCTTGGGAGGGACCTCCTACGAGCAGTACTTC | CASSLGGTSYEQYF
. | TRBJ1-1 | TRBV28 | . | TGTGCCAGCAGCGGGCCGGTCCAGGGTTATACGAGCACTGAAGCTTTCTTT | CASSGPVQGYTSTEAFF
. | TRBJ2-1 | TRBV4-1 | TRBD2 | TGCGCCAGCAGGCCAGCGTCTCTAGCGGGAGATGGCGGTGAGCAGTTCTTC | CASRPASLAGDGGEQFF
. | TRBJ2-1 | TRBV7-2 | . | TGTGCCAGCAGCTTATCCAGCCCGAATATATACAATGAGCAGTTCTTC | CASSLSSPNIYNEQFF
. | TRBJ2-1 | TRBV27 | . | TGTGCCAGCAAACAAGACAATGAGCAGTTCTTC | CASKQDNEQFF
. | TRBJ2-6 | TRBV6-1 | TRBD1 | TGTGCCAGCAGTCCAGGGGGTTCTGGGGCCAACGTCCTGACTTTC | CASSPGGSGANVLTF
. | TRBJ1-5 | TRBV7-6 | TRBD1 | TGTGCCAGCAGCTCACAACCCGGGACAGGGCTTAATCAGCCCCAGCATTTT | CASSSQPGTGLNQPQHF
few | TRBJ1-2 | TRBV18 | . | TGTGCCAGCTCACCTCTCTTAGGGGGCTACACCTTC | CASSPLLGGYTF
. | TRBJ2-3 | TRBV29-1 | TRBD2 | TGCACTGGGACTAGCGGAGATACGCAGTATTTT | CTGTSGDTQYF
. | TRBJ2-7 | TRBV15 | . | TGTGCCACCAGCAGAGATCAAGGAACTAGATTTTCTGGGGAGCAGTACTTC | CATSRDQGTRFSGEQYF
. | TRBJ2-5 | TRBV5-1 | TRBD1 | TGCGCCAGCAGCTCCACCCGACAGGGACGGGAGACCCAGTACTTC | CASSSTRQGRETQYF
. | TRBJ2-3 | TRBV19 | . | TGTGCCAGTAGTATGTGGAGCACAGATACGCAGTATTTT | CASSMWSTDTQYF
. | TRBJ2-3 | TRBV2 | . | TGTGCCAGCAGTGAGGAAGCCAGCGTCACAGCGAATACGCAGTATTTT | CASSEEASVTANTQYF
. | TRBJ2-7 | TRBV27 | . | TGTGCCAGCAGTAGGAGCTCTTTGCCCTACGAGCAGTACTTC | CASSRSSLPYEQYF
. | TRBJ1-5 | TRBV27 | . | TGTGCCAGCAGTTCCGACGGTAATCAGCCCCAGCATTTT | CASSSDGNQPQHF
. | TRBJ2-3 | TRBV20-1 | . | TGCAGTGGACGGAGCACAGATACGCAGTATTTT | CSGRSTDTQYF